This T cell receptor (beta chain) was observed in a study of T cell responses to AZD1222 COVID-19 vaccine. Method: immunoSEQ multiplex PCR; TCRdb's copy keeps in-frame clones and lacks some. Of about 99,000 clones in the sample, roughly 90% are singletons; the top ten hold roughly 8%. CDR1 and CDR2 from the germline V gene are LGHDT and YNNKEL (reference sequence). CDR3 length: 13 amino acids. Trimming left V 0 bases short and J 10 bases short, with 10 bases between. This clone has a single count. Its matching antigen is unknown. Study-wide results and limits: At 160-218 and 743-854, vaccine-associated CD4 TCRs were dominant, and they spanned spike.

This chain connects TRBV3-1 (or the pseudogene TRBV3-2) to TRBJ2-1; D ambiguous. The source was peripheral blood, collected 28 days after the second AZD1222 dose. The TCR sequence derives from an adult who received the AZD1222 COVID-19 vaccine. The CDR3 nucleotides read TGTGCCAGCAGCCAAGATACGTTCTCCGAGCAGTTCTTC. This translates into CASSQDTFSEQFF.